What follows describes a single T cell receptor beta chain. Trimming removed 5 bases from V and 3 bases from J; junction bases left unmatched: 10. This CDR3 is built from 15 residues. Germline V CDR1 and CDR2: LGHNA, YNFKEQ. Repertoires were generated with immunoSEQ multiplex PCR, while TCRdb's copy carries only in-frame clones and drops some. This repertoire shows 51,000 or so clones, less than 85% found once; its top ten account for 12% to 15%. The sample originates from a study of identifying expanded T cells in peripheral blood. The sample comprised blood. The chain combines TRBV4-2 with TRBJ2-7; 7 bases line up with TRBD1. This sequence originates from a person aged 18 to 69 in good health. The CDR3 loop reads CASSWSGQSDYEQYF. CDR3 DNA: TGTGCCAGCAGCTGGTCGGGACAGTCGGACTACGAGCAGTACTTC.